These T cell receptor beta chains were read from a single sample in a study of T cell changes during pregnancy in multiple sclerosis. Some clones are missing from TCRdb's copy, which holds only in-frame ones; the method was immunoSEQ multiplex PCR. The sample contains tens of thousands of clones, approximately 91% of which appear only once. This sample comprised peripheral blood, obtained in the third trimester of pregnancy. The receptors were gathered from a female donor with multiple sclerosis, enrolled in a pregnancy study. The CDR3 runs from the conserved cysteine through the conserved F or W. Fields, in order: D gene, V gene, J gene, clone size, CDR3 protein, CDR3 DNA. The D gene is left open where the match is weak. Where a row states a size, it is once, few, many or the class of an expanded clone; other rows omit it.

d_gene: TRBD1; v_gene: TRBV4-2; j_gene: TRBJ2-7; abundance: -; CDR3aa: CASSQSTTGTYEQYF; CDR3nt: TGTGCCAGCAGCCAATCCACGACAGGGACCTACGAGCAGTACTTC
d_gene: TRBD2; v_gene: TRBV12-5; j_gene: TRBJ2-5; abundance: -; CDR3aa: CASGLVPDGTSGNQETQYF; CDR3nt: TGTGCTAGTGGTTTGGTACCGGACGGGACTAGCGGGAATCAAGAGACCCAGTACTTC
d_gene: -; v_gene: TRBV4-1; j_gene: TRBJ1-6; abundance: -; CDR3aa: CASSQLEIGGSPLHF; CDR3nt: TGCGCCAGCAGCCAACTAGAGATAGGGGGATCACCCCTCCACTTT
d_gene: TRBD1; v_gene: TRBV19; j_gene: TRBJ2-5; abundance: -; CDR3aa: CASSPRTGGNQETQYF; CDR3nt: TGTGCCAGTAGCCCGAGGACAGGGGGGAACCAAGAGACCCAGTACTTC
d_gene: -; v_gene: TRBV30; j_gene: TRBJ1-6; abundance: -; CDR3aa: CAWSETSGGNSPLHF; CDR3nt: TGTGCCTGGAGTGAAACCTCAGGAGGAAATTCACCCCTCCACTTT
d_gene: TRBD1; v_gene: TRBV28; j_gene: TRBJ2-3; abundance: few; CDR3aa: CASSLGTGDTDTQYF; CDR3nt: TGTGCCAGCAGTTTAGGGACAGGGGACACAGATACGCAGTATTTT
d_gene: TRBD1; v_gene: TRBV15; j_gene: TRBJ1-2; abundance: -; CDR3aa: CATSSPGTGRANYGYTF; CDR3nt: TGTGCCACCAGCTCCCCCGGGACAGGGAGGGCTAACTATGGCTACACCTTC
d_gene: -; v_gene: TRBV30; j_gene: TRBJ2-4; abundance: -; CDR3aa: CAWSKAGGAREYF; CDR3nt: TGTGCCTGGAGTAAGGCTGGGGGGGCCCGCGAGTACTTC
d_gene: TRBD2; v_gene: TRBV5-1; j_gene: TRBJ2-7; abundance: -; CDR3aa: CASSLGTSGAYEQYF; CDR3nt: TGCGCCAGCAGCTTGGGGACTAGCGGGGCCTACGAGCAGTACTTC
d_gene: -; v_gene: TRBV11-3; j_gene: TRBJ1-1; abundance: -; CDR3aa: CASSLGGGYDTEAFF; CDR3nt: TGTGCCAGCAGCTTAGGGGGAGGTTACGACACTGAAGCTTTCTTT
d_gene: TRBD1; v_gene: TRBV29-1; j_gene: TRBJ2-5; abundance: -; CDR3aa: CSALTGQETQYF; CDR3nt: TGCAGCGCGTTGACAGGGCAAGAGACCCAGTACTTC
d_gene: -; v_gene: TRBV5-1; j_gene: TRBJ2-7; abundance: -; CDR3aa: CASSARYDTRSAQYF; CDR3nt: TGCGCCAGCAGCGCCCGTTACGATACTAGATCGGCACAGTACTTC
d_gene: TRBD1; v_gene: TRBV18; j_gene: TRBJ2-4; abundance: -; CDR3aa: CASSPGQGGIQYF; CDR3nt: TGTGCCAGCTCACCCGGACAGGGAGGAATTCAGTACTTC
d_gene: TRBD2; v_gene: TRBV5-1; j_gene: TRBJ2-1; abundance: -; CDR3aa: CASRGGDSSYNEQFF; CDR3nt: TGCGCCAGCAGGGGAGGGGATTCGTCCTACAATGAGCAGTTCTTC